The text below deals with one T cell receptor (beta chain). No antigen is known for it. The data belong to a study of cytomegalovirus exposure and HLA in healthy donors. Whole-study results and caveats: Later work found that TCR association rates differed between HLA loci; DRB1 had the most and HLA-C the fewest. Cytomegalovirus status was reportedly diagnosed by the classifier with high sensitivity and specificity.

60 Vbeta and 13 Jbeta primers were used in PCR. Assay: immunoSEQ multiplex PCR; the TCRdb copy retains only in-frame clones and omits some. In the table there are approximately 180,000 clones, 77% of which are singletons. The CDR3 totals 14 residues. V lost 4 bases and J lost 6; bases outside the gene matches: 1. Per germline, CDR1 LGHNA and CDR2 YNFKEQ. This clonotype was sampled from a woman aged 25 to 39 in good health and CMV-seropositive. Sequenced: PBMCs. This rearrangement joins TRBV4-2 to TRBJ2-1; TRBD2 matches 12 bases. The CDR3, as DNA: TGTGCCAGCAGCCTGACTAGCGGGAGCAATGAGCAGTTCTTC. As protein: CASSLTSGSNEQFF.